This T cell receptor (beta chain) was sequenced for a study of T cell responses to AZD1222 COVID-19 vaccine. This table comes from immunoSEQ multiplex PCR, and its TCRdb copy is limited to in-frame clones, with some not included. The sample records about 150,000 clones, approximately 90% being singletons. Germline V CDR1 and CDR2: SGHVS, FNYEAQ. Trimming took off 0 bases at V and 3 bases at J, with 12 bases between the two ends. The CDR3 is 16 residues long. The receptor was isolated from an adult who received the AZD1222 COVID-19 vaccine. Sequencing was performed on peripheral blood, taken 28 days after the second AZD1222 dose. The V call is TRBV7-6, the J call TRBJ2-1, with a weak D call TRBD1 (6 bases). CDR3 sequence reads: CASSLAGQLLYNEQFF. For the CDR3, the DNA is TGTGCCAGCAGCTTAGCAGGACAGCTTCTCTACAATGAGCAGTTCTTC.